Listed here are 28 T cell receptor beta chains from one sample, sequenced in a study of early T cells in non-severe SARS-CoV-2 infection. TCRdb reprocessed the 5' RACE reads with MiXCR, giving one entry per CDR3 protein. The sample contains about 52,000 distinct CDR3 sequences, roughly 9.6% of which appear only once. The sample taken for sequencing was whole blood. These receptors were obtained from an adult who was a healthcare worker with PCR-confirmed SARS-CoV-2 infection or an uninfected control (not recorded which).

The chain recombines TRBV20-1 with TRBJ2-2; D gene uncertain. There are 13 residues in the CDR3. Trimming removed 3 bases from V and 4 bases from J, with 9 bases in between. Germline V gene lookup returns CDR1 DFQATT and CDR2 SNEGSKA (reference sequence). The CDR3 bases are TGCAGTGCTAGTTCCACTGGCACCGGGGAGCTGTTTTTT. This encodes CSASSTGTGELFF.

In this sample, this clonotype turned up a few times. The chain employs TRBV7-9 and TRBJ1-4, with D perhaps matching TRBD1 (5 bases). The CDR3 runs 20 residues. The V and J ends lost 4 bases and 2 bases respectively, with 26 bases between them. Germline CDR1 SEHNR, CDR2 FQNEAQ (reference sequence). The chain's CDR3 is CASSSEVGGVLSLTNEKLFF. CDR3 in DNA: TGTGCCAGCAGCTCAGAGGTTGGAGGGGTTCTTTCCTTGACTAATGAAAAACTGTTTTTT.

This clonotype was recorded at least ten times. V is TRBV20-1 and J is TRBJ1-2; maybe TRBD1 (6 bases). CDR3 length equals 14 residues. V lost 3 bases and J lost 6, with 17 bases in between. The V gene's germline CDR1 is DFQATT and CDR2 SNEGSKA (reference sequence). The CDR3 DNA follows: TGCAGTGCTAGCGGGGGGCCTCCTCTACATGGCTACACCTTC. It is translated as CSASGGPPLHGYTF.

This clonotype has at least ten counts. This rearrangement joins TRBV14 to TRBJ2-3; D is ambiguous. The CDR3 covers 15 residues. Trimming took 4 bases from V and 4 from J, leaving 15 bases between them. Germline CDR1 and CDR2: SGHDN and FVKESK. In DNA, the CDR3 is TGTGCCAGCAGCCCGTATTCGTTTCGTGCAGATACGCAGTATTTT. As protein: CASSPYSFRADTQYF.

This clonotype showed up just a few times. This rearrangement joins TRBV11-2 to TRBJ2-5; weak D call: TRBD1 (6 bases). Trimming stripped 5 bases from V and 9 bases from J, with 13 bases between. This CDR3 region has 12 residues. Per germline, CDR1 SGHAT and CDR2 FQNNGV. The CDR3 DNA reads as TGTGCCAGCAGCCTACAGGGAACGCCCCAGTACTTC. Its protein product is CASSLQGTPQYF.

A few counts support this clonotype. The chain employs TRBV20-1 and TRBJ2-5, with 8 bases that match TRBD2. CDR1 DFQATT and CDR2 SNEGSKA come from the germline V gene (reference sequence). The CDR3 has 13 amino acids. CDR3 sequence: CTAQREIGETQYF. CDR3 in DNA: TGCACCGCGCAGCGGGAGATAGGCGAGACCCAGTACTTC.

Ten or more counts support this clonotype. The CDR3 DNA reads as TGTGCCAGCATGACAGGGGCTAGCGGGATAGGGAATAGGCAGTTCTTC. Its translation is CASMTGASGIGNRQFF. V gene TRBV6-1 combines with J gene TRBJ2-1, with TRBD2 as a possible D gene (9 bases). CDR3 length equals 16 residues. V was clipped by 7 bases and J by 12 bases, with 28 bases between them. Per the germline V gene, CDR1 is MNHNS and CDR2 is SASEGT.

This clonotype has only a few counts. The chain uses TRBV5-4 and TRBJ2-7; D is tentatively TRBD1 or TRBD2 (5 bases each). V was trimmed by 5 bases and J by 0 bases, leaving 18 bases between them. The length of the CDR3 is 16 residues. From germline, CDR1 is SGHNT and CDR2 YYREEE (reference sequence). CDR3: CASSLGTGISSYEQYF. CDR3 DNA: TGTGCCAGCAGTCTGGGGACGGGAATCAGCTCCTACGAGCAGTACTTC.

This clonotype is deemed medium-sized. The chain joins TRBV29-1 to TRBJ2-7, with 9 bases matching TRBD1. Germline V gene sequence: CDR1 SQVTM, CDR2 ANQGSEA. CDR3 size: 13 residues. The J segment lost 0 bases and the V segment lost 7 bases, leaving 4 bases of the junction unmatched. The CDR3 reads CSARTGDSYEQYF. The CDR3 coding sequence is TGCAGCGCTCGGACAGGGGACTCCTACGAGCAGTACTTC.

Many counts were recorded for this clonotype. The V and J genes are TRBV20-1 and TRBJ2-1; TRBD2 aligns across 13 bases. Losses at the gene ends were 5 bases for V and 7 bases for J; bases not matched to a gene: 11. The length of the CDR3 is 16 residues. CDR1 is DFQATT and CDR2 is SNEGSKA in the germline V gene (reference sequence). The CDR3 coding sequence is TGCAGTGCTTATACTAGCGGGGGGGATCCTTGGAATGAGCAGTTCTTC. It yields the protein CSAYTSGGDPWNEQFF.

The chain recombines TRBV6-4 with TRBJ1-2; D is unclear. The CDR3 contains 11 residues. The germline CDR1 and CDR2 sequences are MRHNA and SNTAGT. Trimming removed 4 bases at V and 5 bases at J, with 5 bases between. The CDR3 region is CASSAGYGYTF. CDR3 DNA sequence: TGTGCCAGCAGTGCCGGGTATGGCTACACCTTC.

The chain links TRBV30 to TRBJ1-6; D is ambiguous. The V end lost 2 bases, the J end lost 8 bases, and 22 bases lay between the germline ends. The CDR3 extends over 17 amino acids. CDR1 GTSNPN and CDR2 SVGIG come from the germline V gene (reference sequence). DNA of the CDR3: TGTGCCTGGAGTCGAGACAACCGGATAACGAGGGATTCACCCCTCCACTTT. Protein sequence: CAWSRDNRITRDSPLHF.

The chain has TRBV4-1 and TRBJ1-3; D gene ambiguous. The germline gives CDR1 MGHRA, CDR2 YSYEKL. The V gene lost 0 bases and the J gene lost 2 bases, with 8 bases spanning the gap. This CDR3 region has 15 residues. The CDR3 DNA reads TGCGCCAGCAGCCAAGAGAAGGGAACTGGAAACACCATATATTTT. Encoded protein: CASSQEKGTGNTIYF.

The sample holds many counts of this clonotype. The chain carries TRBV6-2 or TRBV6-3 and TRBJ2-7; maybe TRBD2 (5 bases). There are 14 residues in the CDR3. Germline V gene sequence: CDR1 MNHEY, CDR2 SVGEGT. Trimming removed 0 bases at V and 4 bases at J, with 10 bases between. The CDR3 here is CASSYSLVQYEQYF. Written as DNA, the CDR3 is TGTGCCAGCAGTTACTCACTAGTCCAGTACGAGCAGTACTTC.

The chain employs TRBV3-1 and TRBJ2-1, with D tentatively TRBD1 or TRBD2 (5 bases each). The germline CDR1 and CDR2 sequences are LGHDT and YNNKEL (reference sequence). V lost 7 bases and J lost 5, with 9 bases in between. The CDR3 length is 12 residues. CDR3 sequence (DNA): TGTGCCAGCAACGGGGCGGACAATGAGCAGTTCTTC. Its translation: CASNGADNEQFF.

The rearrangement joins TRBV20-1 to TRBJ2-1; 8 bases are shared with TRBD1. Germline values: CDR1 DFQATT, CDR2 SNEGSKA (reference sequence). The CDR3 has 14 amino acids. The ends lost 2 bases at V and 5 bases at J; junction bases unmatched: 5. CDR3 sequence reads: CSARSWTGNNEQFF. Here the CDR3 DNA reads TGCAGTGCTAGATCGTGGACAGGGAACAATGAGCAGTTCTTC.

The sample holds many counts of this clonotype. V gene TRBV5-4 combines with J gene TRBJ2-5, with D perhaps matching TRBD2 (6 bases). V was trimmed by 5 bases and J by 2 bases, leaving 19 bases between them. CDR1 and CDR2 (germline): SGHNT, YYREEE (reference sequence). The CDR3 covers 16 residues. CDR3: CASSRSRSSGQETQYF. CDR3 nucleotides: TGTGCCAGCAGTCGGAGTCGGAGTAGCGGACAAGAGACCCAGTACTTC.

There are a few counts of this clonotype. The CDR3 is CASSPPGTSMDTQYF. In DNA, the CDR3 is TGTGCCAGCAGCCCGCCCGGGACTTCTATGGATACGCAGTATTTT. The chain joins TRBV7-2 to TRBJ2-3; D is possibly TRBD2 (6 bases). Germline CDR1 SGHTA, CDR2 FQGNSA. There are 15 residues in the CDR3. Trimming took 5 bases from V and 6 from J, leaving 18 bases between them.

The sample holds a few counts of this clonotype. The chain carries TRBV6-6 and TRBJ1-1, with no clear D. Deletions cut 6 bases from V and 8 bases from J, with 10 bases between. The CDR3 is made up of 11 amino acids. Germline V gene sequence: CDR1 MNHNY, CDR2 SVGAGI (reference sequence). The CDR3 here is CASRLDREAFF. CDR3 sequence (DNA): TGTGCCAGCAGACTGGATAGGGAAGCTTTCTTT.

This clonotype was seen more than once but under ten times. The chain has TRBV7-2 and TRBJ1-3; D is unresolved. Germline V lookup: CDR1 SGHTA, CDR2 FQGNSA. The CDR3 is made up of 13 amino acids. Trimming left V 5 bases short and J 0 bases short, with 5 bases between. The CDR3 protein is CASSRSSGNTIYF. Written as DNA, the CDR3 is TGTGCCAGCAGCCGGAGCTCTGGAAACACCATATATTTT.

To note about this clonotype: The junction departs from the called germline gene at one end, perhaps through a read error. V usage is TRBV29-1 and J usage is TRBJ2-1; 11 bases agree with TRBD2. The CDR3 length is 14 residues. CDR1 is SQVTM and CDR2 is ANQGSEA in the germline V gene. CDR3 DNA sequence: TGCAGCGCCGCACTAGCGGGAGCCTACAATGGGCAGTTCTTC. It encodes CSAALAGAYNGQFF.

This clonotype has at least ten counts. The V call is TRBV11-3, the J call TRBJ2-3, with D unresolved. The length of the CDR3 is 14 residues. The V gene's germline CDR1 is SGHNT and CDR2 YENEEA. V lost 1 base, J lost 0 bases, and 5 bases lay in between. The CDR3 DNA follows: TGTGCCAGCAGCTTAGGGGCGAGCACAGATACGCAGTATTTT. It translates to CASSLGASTDTQYF.

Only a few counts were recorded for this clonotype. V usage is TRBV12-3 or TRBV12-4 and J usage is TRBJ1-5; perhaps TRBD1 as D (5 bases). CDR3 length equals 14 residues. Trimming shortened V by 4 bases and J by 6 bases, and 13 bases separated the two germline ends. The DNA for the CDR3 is TGTGCCAGCAGTTCGGGACTCCCGGCTCAGCCCCAGCATTTT. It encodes CASSSGLPAQPQHF.

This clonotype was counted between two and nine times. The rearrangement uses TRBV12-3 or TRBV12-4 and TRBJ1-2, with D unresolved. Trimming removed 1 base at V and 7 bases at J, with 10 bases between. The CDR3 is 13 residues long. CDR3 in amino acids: CASSLGGAGGYTF. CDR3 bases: TGTGCCAGCAGTTTAGGGGGTGCGGGTGGCTACACCTTC.

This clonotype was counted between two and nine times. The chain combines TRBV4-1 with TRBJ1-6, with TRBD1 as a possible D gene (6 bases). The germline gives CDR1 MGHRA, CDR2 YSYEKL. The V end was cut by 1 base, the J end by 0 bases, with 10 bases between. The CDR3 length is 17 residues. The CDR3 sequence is CASSQVNRVSYNSPLHF. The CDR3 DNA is TGCGCCAGCAGCCAAGTGAACAGGGTCTCCTATAATTCACCCCTCCACTTT.

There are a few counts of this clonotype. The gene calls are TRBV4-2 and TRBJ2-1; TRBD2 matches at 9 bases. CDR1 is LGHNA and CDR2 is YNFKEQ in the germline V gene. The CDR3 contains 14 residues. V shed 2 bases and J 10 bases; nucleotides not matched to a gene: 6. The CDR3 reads CASSQLLAGDEQFF. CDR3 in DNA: TGTGCCAGCAGCCAACTCTTAGCGGGAGACGAGCAGTTCTTC.

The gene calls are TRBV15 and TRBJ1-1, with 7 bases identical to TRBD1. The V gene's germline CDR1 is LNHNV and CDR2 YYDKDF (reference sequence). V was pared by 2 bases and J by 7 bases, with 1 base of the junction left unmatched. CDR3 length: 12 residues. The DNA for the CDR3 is TGTGCCACCAGCAGATACAGGGGTGAAGCTTTCTTT. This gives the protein CATSRYRGEAFF.

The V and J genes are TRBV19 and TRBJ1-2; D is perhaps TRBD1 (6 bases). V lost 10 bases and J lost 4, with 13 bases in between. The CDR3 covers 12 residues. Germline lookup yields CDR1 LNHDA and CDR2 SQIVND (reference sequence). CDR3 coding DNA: TGTGCCACGAATTTACAGGGCTATGGCTACACCTTC. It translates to CATNLQGYGYTF. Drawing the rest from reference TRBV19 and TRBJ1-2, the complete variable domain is DGGITQSPKYLFRKEGQNVTLSCEQNLNHDAMYWYRQDPGQGLRLIYYSQIVNDFQKGDIAEGYSVSREKKESFPLTVTSAQKNPTAFYLCATNLQGYGYTFGSGTRLTVV.